The source of this T cell receptor beta chain is a study of blood T cell repertoires in COVID-19 (TCRdb year 2020). With respect to the entire study: Samples covering the acute and convalescent phases of COVID-19 were provided by collaborators in the United States, Italy and Spain. The prospective study material was composed of cDNA or gDNA derived from T cells, B-cell-depleted T cells, or PBMCs. The repertoires were released in a freely available public database intended as a resource for research on the immune response to SARS-CoV-2. Subjects who had been exposed to COVID-19, were actively infected with it, or had recovered from it provided the deeply sampled blood TCRbeta repertoires that made up the dataset. Sample metadata almost always included a de-identified subject ID, COVID-19 status, age in years and sex. The samples were drawn from two sources: the first 160 participants of the ongoing ImmuneRACE study, and over 1,000 subjects contributed by 6 global collaborators. Where HLA class I and class II types were available, the types were taken from metadata supplied by the sample provider, not from assay-based typing.

Turning to this clone: Its antigen is still unknown. Base qualities are not provided; no much larger clone lies one nucleotide away.

The full study reports these points: Clinical and demographic metadata were provided uncurated, with the amount varying by source and participant.

Participants in the prospective study were enrolled through a virtual design, were aged roughly 18 to 100 years, and lived in under 25 United States geographic areas. In the prospective study, cohorts were assigned on the basis of participant-reported clinical history obtained from a screening survey and a study questionnaire. Recovered participants in ImmuneRACE Cohort 3 were defined as having two consecutive negative NP/OP PCR tests, clearance from a healthcare professional, or resolution of symptoms. Each participant in the prospective study had whole blood, serum and a nasopharyngeal or oropharyngeal swab collected by mobile phlebotomists. Over a 2-month period, participants in the prospective study had the option of providing additional blood draws and questionnaires. Before DNA extraction, prospective study blood samples were shipped either frozen or at room temperature. Reading the germline V gene (reference sequence) gives CDR1 SEHNR and CDR2 FQNEAQ. V and J are truncated by 1 base and 7 bases respectively, leaving an intervening sequence of 14 bases. From the cysteine through the phenylalanine, the CDR3 covers 15 amino acids. The CDR3 DNA has 45 bases and is translated from base 1.

TCRbeta CDR3 regions were amplified from genomic DNA using the immunoSEQ Assay, a bias-controlled multiplex PCR. The source study handled its data this way. The number of nucleated cells in each sample was estimated from the amplification of reference gene primers within the assay. To quantify the absolute abundance of each unique TCRbeta CDR3 rearrangement, sequence reads were collapsed and filtered. For each sample, productive Simpson clonality was calculated as the square root of Simpson's diversity index across productive rearrangements. Drawn from immuneACCESS, this table holds only the in-frame rearrangements with V and J called that TCRdb kept. Clones are partly lost; checked studies trace under half to an unresolved V gene and leave the rest unexplained. The D gene and trimming were derived from the DNA, and the V and J assignments and clone size from that table. The sample contains 400,000 or so clones, 80% to 95% of them found a single time. Less than 0.75% of the sample goes to the ten largest clones.

The V and J genes are TRBV7-9 and TRBJ2-1; TRBD1 is possibly the D segment (5 matching bases). What was sequenced was PBMCs or T cells enriched from blood (not recorded which). This sequence originates from a man younger than 35 who had recovered from COVID-19. CDR3 protein: CASSLVLRGLNEQFF. The bases read TGTGCCAGCAGCTTAGTCTTAAGGGGTTTGAATGAGCAGTTCTTC. Where the CDR3 stops, the reference TRBV7-9 and TRBJ2-1 genes take over; the full variable domain is DTGVSQNPRHKITKRGQNVTFRCDPISEHNRLYWYRQTLGQGPEFLTYFQNEAQLEKSRLLSDRFSAERPKGSFSTLEIQRTEQGDSAMYLCASSLVLRGLNEQFFGPGTRLTVL.